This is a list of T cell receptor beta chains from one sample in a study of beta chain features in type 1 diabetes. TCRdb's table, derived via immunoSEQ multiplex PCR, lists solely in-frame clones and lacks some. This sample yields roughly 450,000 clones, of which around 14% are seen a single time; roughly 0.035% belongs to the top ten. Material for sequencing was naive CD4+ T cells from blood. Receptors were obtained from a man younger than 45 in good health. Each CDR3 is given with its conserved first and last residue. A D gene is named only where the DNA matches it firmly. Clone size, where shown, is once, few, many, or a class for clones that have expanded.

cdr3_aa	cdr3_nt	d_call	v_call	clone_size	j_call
CAWDKPGRKNEKLFF	TGTGCCTGGGATAAACCGGGACGGAAAAATGAAAAACTGTTTTTT	.	TRBV30	.	TRBJ1-4
CASSSHRGLNEQYF	TGTGCCAGCAGCTCCCACAGGGGGCTGAATGAGCAGTACTTC	TRBD1	TRBV7-2	few	TRBJ2-7
CASSVKAGGFNEQFF	TGTGCCAGCAGCGTAAAAGCGGGAGGATTCAATGAGCAGTTCTTC	TRBD2	TRBV9	.	TRBJ2-1
CASSSVKLGTEAFF	TGTGCCAGCAGCTCGGTCAAACTGGGCACTGAAGCTTTCTTT	.	TRBV7-9	.	TRBJ1-1
CSLEASGEQFF	TGCAGCCTTGAGGCCTCTGGGGAGCAGTTCTTC	.	TRBV20-1	.	TRBJ2-1
CAWTTGANVLTF	TGTGCCTGGACGACTGGGGCCAACGTCCTGACTTTC	.	TRBV30	.	TRBJ2-6
CASTMSTDTQYF	TGCGCCAGCACCATGAGCACAGATACGCAGTATTTT	.	TRBV5-1	.	TRBJ2-3
CASSSAREREKLFF	TGTGCCAGCAGCTCGGCCAGGGAGAGAGAAAAACTGTTTTTT	.	TRBV11-2	few	TRBJ1-4
CSVGGTPKDTQYF	TGCAGCGTGGGGGGGACTCCCAAAGATACGCAGTATTTT	TRBD2	TRBV29-1	few	TRBJ2-3
CASSSFGDTQYF	TGTGCCAGCAGTTCCTTCGGAGATACGCAGTATTTT	.	TRBV6-6	.	TRBJ2-3
CASSQDAQLARNTEAFF	TGCGCCAGCAGCCAAGATGCCCAGTTGGCGAGGAACACTGAAGCTTTCTTT	.	TRBV4-3	few	TRBJ1-1
CASSTGTSVYFQETQYF	TGTGCCAGCAGCACAGGGACTAGCGTATACTTCCAAGAGACCCAGTACTTC	TRBD2	TRBV7-2	few	TRBJ2-5
CASTSGTGSSGELFF	TGTGCCAGCACCTCCGGGACAGGGTCGTCCGGGGAGCTGTTTTTT	TRBD1	TRBV6-5	.	TRBJ2-2
CASGPSLSREAEAFF	TGTGCTAGTGGTCCCTCCCTGTCCCGGGAGGCTGAAGCTTTCTTT	.	TRBV12-5	few	TRBJ1-1
CASSSQGQINYGYTF	TGCGCCAGCAGCTCGCAGGGGCAGATTAACTATGGCTACACCTTC	.	TRBV5-1	once	TRBJ1-2
CASSLQGQVHNEQFF	TGTGCCAGCAGCTTACAGGGACAGGTCCACAATGAGCAGTTCTTC	TRBD1	TRBV7-3	few	TRBJ2-1
CASSDAGGPTDTQYF	TGTGCCAGCAGTGACGCGGGAGGGCCGACAGATACGCAGTATTTT	TRBD2	TRBV25-1	.	TRBJ2-3
CASRGLAPYNEQFF	TGTGCCAGCAGAGGGCTAGCCCCCTACAATGAGCAGTTCTTC	.	TRBV7-2	.	TRBJ2-1
CASSHQNTGELFF	TGCGCCAGCAGCCATCAGAACACCGGGGAGCTGTTTTTT	.	TRBV4-3	few	TRBJ2-2
CASSAGLAGGTSTDTQYF	TGTGCCAGCAGCGCTGGACTAGCGGGGGGAACTAGCACAGATACGCAGTATTTT	TRBD2	TRBV9	few	TRBJ2-3
CASSLRRPGETQYF	TGCGCCAGCAGCTTGAGGAGGCCGGGGGAGACCCAGTACTTC	.	TRBV5-1	.	TRBJ2-5
CASRRGLTSTDTQYF	TGTGCCAGCAGGAGGGGACTTACTAGCACAGATACGCAGTATTTT	.	TRBV6-5	few	TRBJ2-3
CATSRDRLLNTGELFF	TGTGCCACCAGCAGAGATCGACTGCTGAACACCGGGGAGCTGTTTTTT	.	TRBV15	.	TRBJ2-2
CASSPPAGVGAFF	TGTGCCAGCAGCCCACCGGCGGGTGTCGGAGCTTTCTTT	.	TRBV7-2	few	TRBJ1-1
CASSLPSGRYNEQFF	TGTGCCAGCAGCTTGCCTAGCGGGAGGTACAATGAGCAGTTCTTC	TRBD2	TRBV5-4	.	TRBJ2-1
CASSSAGEGTDTQYF	TGTGCCAGCAGTTCTGCAGGGGAGGGCACAGATACGCAGTATTTT	.	TRBV27	.	TRBJ2-3
CASSRLRAGVLSYEQYF	TGTGCCAGCAGCCGCTTGAGAGCGGGGGTCCTCTCCTACGAGCAGTACTTC	TRBD2	TRBV2	few	TRBJ2-7
CASSDLLGGTDTQYF	TGTGCCAGCAGTGATCTTCTGGGAGGCACAGATACGCAGTATTTT	.	TRBV25-1	few	TRBJ2-3
CASSLAGTGVTEAFF	TGTGCCAGCAGCTTAGCCGGGACAGGGGTGACTGAAGCTTTCTTT	TRBD1	TRBV7-9	.	TRBJ1-1
CASSGGYGYTF	TGTGCCAGCAGCGGGGGATATGGCTACACCTTC	.	TRBV7-2	few	TRBJ1-2
CAWSDGTYGYTF	TGTGCCTGGAGTGACGGGACCTATGGCTACACCTTC	.	TRBV30	many	TRBJ1-2
CAISGGAEAFF	TGTGCCATCAGTGGGGGGGCTGAAGCTTTCTTT	.	TRBV10-3	.	TRBJ1-1
CATSREGNQPQHF	TGTGCCACCAGCAGAGAAGGAAATCAGCCCCAGCATTTT	.	TRBV15	few	TRBJ1-5
CASSLAGGKEGYTF	TGTGCCAGCAGCTTAGCTGGAGGGAAGGAAGGCTACACCTTC	.	TRBV7-9	.	TRBJ1-2
CSVAGLAGGPNEQFF	TGCAGCGTTGCGGGACTAGCGGGAGGGCCCAATGAGCAGTTCTTC	TRBD2	TRBV29-1	.	TRBJ2-1
CASSGQGGRGYTF	TGTGCCAGCAGCGGACAGGGAGGACGTGGCTACACCTTC	TRBD1	TRBV7-2	.	TRBJ1-2
CASSPEIFGNTIYF	TGTGCCAGCAGTCCCGAAATATTTGGAAACACCATATATTTT	.	TRBV25-1	few	TRBJ1-3
CASSTDLNTEAFF	TGTGCCAGCAGTACAGACCTAAACACTGAAGCTTTCTTT	.	TRBV6-1	.	TRBJ1-1
CASSPGPGTQYF	TGTGCTAGCAGCCCCGGCCCGGGGACGCAGTATTTT	.	TRBV7-7	few	TRBJ2-3
CASSLAPGGGSLVPLGYTF	TGTGCCAGCAGCTTAGCTCCGGGGGGCGGCTCCCTTGTCCCCCTAGGCTACACCTTC	.	TRBV7-9	.	TRBJ1-2
CASSFDLLHRDSTNYGYTF	TGTGCCAGCAGCTTCGATCTGTTGCACCGTGATTCTACTAACTATGGCTACACCTTC	.	TRBV7-9	few	TRBJ1-2
CASSRADRRNGNTIYF	TGCGCCAGCAGCCGAGCGGACAGGCGCAATGGAAACACCATATATTTT	TRBD1	TRBV4-1	few	TRBJ1-3
CASSWGQNYGYTF	TGTGCCAGCAGCTGGGGACAGAACTATGGCTACACCTTC	TRBD1	TRBV25-1	.	TRBJ1-2
CASIGGNGRGETQYF	TGTGCCAGCATTGGGGGGAACGGGAGAGGAGAGACCCAGTACTTC	.	TRBV2	.	TRBJ2-5
CAWSGGNYGYTF	TGTGCCTGGAGTGGGGGGAACTATGGCTACACCTTC	.	TRBV30	.	TRBJ1-2
CASSEWGLAGSNNEQFF	TGTGCCAGCAGTGAATGGGGTTTAGCGGGGAGTAACAATGAGCAGTTCTTC	TRBD2	TRBV6-1	.	TRBJ2-1
CASSVDRAGSGNTIYF	TGTGCCAGCAGCGTAGACCGAGCGGGCTCTGGAAACACCATATATTTT	.	TRBV9	.	TRBJ1-3
CAWSHSANEQFF	TGTGCCTGGAGCCACTCGGCAAACGAGCAGTTCTTC	.	TRBV30	.	TRBJ2-1
CASTGLAGRDNEQFF	TGTGCCAGCACAGGACTAGCGGGGCGCGACAATGAGCAGTTCTTC	TRBD2	TRBV27	few	TRBJ2-1
CASSTPSETQYF	TGTGCCAGTAGTACCCCCTCAGAGACCCAGTACTTC	.	TRBV19	.	TRBJ2-5
CASSDRQGIYSPLHF	TGTGCCAGCAGCGATAGACAGGGTATCTATTCACCCCTCCACTTT	TRBD1	TRBV6-5	.	TRBJ1-6
CASSQVLGTQYF	TGCGCCAGCAGCCAAGTTTTGGGTACGCAGTATTTT	.	TRBV4-1	.	TRBJ2-3